Shown below are 8 T cell receptor beta chains from a single sample sequenced in a study of blood T cell repertoires in COVID-19. The data were produced by immunoSEQ multiplex PCR, yet TCRdb's version contains in-frame clones alone and is incomplete. The data contain 94,000 or so clones, about 90% of them singletons. Sequencing was performed on peripheral blood. The source is a woman between 65 and 79 years old with acute or convalescent COVID-19.

The count of this clone is one. The V and J genes are TRBV20-1 and TRBJ2-5, with D tentatively TRBD1 (5 bases). The CDR3 loop spans 15 amino acids. Between the trimmed V and J ends, which lost 3 bases and 3 bases, there was a span of 17 bases. Germline V gene lookup returns CDR1 DFQATT and CDR2 SNEGSKA (reference sequence). The CDR3 loop reads CSASKQGGVEETQYF. CDR3 bases: TGCAGTGCTAGTAAGCAGGGTGGGGTCGAAGAGACCCAGTACTTC.

This clone was recorded a few times. The V and J genes are TRBV10-1 and TRBJ2-1; 7 bases fit TRBD2. Germline values: CDR1 WNHNN, CDR2 SYGVQD (reference sequence). The V gene end was trimmed by 3 bases and the J gene end by 2 bases; junction bases not matched to a gene: 7. The CDR3 consists of 16 residues. The CDR3 DNA sequence: TGCGCCAGCAGTGAATCCCCACTAGCGACCTACAATGAGCAGTTCTTC. This translates into CASSESPLATYNEQFF.

This chain joins TRBV19 and TRBJ2-7; the match to TRBD1 covers 7 bases. J gave up 1 base and V 3 bases, and 6 bases lay outside the gene matches. Looked up from germline, CDR1 is LNHDA and CDR2 is SQIVND (reference sequence). CDR3 size: 15 residues. CDR3 coding DNA: TGTGCCAGTAGTATGGTCGGGGACAGATCCTACGAGCAGTACTTC. Encoded protein: CASSMVGDRSYEQYF. The full variable domain, in which reference TRBV19 and TRBJ2-7 provide the parts outside the CDR3, is DGGITQSPKYLFRKEGQNVTLSCEQNLNHDAMYWYRQDPGQGLRLIYYSQIVNDFQKGDIAEGYSVSREKKESFPLTVTSAQKNPTAFYLCASSMVGDRSYEQYFGPGTRLTVT.

The chain employs TRBV5-1 and TRBJ1-2, with unresolved D. CDR3 length: 16 amino acids. V gave up 0 bases and J gave up 4 bases, with 16 bases separating them. The germline gives CDR1 SGHRS, CDR2 YFSETQ. CDR3 loop: CASSLDGGPRAYGYTF. The DNA for the CDR3 is TGCGCCAGCAGCTTGGACGGCGGGCCACGGGCCTATGGCTACACCTTC.

V usage is TRBV4-2 and J usage is TRBJ1-5, with D hard to call. The CDR3 covers 15 residues. V was pared by 2 bases and J by 0 bases, with 8 bases between. Germline V gene data show CDR1 as LGHNA and CDR2 as YNFKEQ. The CDR3 DNA sequence: TGTGCCAGCAGCCAAACTTTCCTTAGCAATCAGCCCCAGCATTTT. Protein sequence: CASSQTFLSNQPQHF.

This clone appeared once. The rearrangement uses TRBV5-1 and TRBJ2-5; the D gene is possibly TRBD1 (6 bases). V lost 4 bases and J 2 bases, leaving 15 bases between the germline ends. Germline-derived CDR1 and CDR2 are SGHRS and YFSETQ. The CDR3 consists of 15 residues. In DNA form, the CDR3 reads TGCGCCAGCAGCCGGCAGGACAGCGAACAAGAGACCCAGTACTTC. It encodes CASSRQDSEQETQYF.

The rearrangement uses TRBV7-9 and TRBJ2-7, with 12 bases fitting TRBD2. Germline lookup yields CDR1 SEHNR and CDR2 FQNEAQ (reference sequence). This CDR3 is 17 amino acids long. Germline trimming cut 5 bases from V and 0 bases from J; bases unmatched to any gene: 8. CDR3 sequence (DNA): TGTGCCAGCAGCAGGGGACTAGCGGGTCTAGGCTCCTACGAGCAGTACTTC. This sequence encodes CASSRGLAGLGSYEQYF. Supplemented by reference TRBV7-9 and TRBJ2-7, the full variable domain reads DTGVSQNPRHKITKRGQNVTFRCDPISEHNRLYWYRQTLGQGPEFLTYFQNEAQLEKSRLLSDRFSAERPKGSFSTLEIQRTEQGDSAMYLCASSRGLAGLGSYEQYFGPGTRLTVT.

The gene calls are TRBV7-2 and TRBJ2-7, with TRBD2 matching over 7 bases. The germline V gene has CDR1 SGHTA and CDR2 FQGNSA. The V gene end was trimmed by 1 base and the J gene end by 9 bases; junction bases not matched to a gene: 18. The CDR3 has 17 amino acids. This CDR3 reads CASSLGGRGTTRIRQYF. DNA for the CDR3: TGTGCCAGCAGCTTAGGGGGACGTGGGACTACACGTATCCGGCAGTACTTC.